The rows below give T cell receptor beta chains drawn from one sample of a study of cytomegalovirus exposure and HLA in healthy donors. Repertoires were generated with immunoSEQ multiplex PCR, while TCRdb's copy carries only in-frame clones and drops some. Of approximately 120,000 clones detected, 70% to 75% appear once; the ten largest clones hold roughly 3.1%. The sample consisted of PBMCs. All receptors derive from a man aged 30-40 years in good health and CMV-seronegative. The CDR3 runs from the conserved cysteine through the conserved F or W. The D gene is left open where the match is weak. Clone size is shown for a subset of rows, as once, few, many or a class of expanded clone.

j_call v_call d_call clone_size cdr3_aa cdr3_nt
TRBJ2-3 TRBV5-1 TRBD2 . CASSSQGGLSDTQYF TGCGCCAGCAGCTCTCAGGGAGGGTTGTCAGATACGCAGTATTTT
TRBJ2-7 TRBV6-1 TRBD1 . CVSSEEGQGFYFTYEQYF TGTGTCAGCAGTGAAGAGGGACAGGGTTTTTACTTTACCTACGAGCAGTACTTC
TRBJ2-4 TRBV27 . . CASSCIGTAKNIQYF TGTGCCAGCAGTTGTATCGGGACTGCTAAAAACATTCAGTACTTC
TRBJ1-1 TRBV7-9 . . CASSRDGVLSGTF TGTGCCAGCAGCCGAGACGGGGTTCTGAGTGGCACCTTT
TRBJ2-3 TRBV7-3 TRBD2 . CASSYNGGTSTDTQYF TGTGCCAGCAGCTATAACGGGGGGACTAGCACAGATACGCAGTATTTT
TRBJ1-5 TRBV19 . . CASSRNFQGHNQPQHF TGTGCCAGTAGTCGCAATTTCCAGGGACACAATCAGCCCCAGCATTTT
TRBJ2-5 TRBV19 . . CASSIQGAETQYF TGTGCCAGTAGTATACAGGGTGCCGAGACCCAGTACTTC
TRBJ2-3 TRBV6-5 . . CASTKLGSTDTQYF TGTGCCAGCACTAAACTAGGTTCCACAGATACGCAGTATTTT
TRBJ1-4 TRBV19 . . CASSIDMEGEKLFF TGTGCCAGTAGTATAGATATGGAGGGTGAAAAACTGTTTTTT
TRBJ2-3 TRBV7-2 TRBD2 . CASSFRLAGAADTQYF TGTGCCAGCAGCTTCCGCCTAGCGGGAGCAGCAGATACGCAGTATTTT
TRBJ1-5 TRBV19 . . CASSILAGYSNQPQHF TGTGCCAGTAGTATCTTGGCGGGGTATAGCAATCAGCCCCAGCATTTT
TRBJ2-7 TRBV11-1 . . CASRTSRSYEQYF TGTGCCAGCAGAACGTCGAGAAGCTACGAGCAGTACTTC
TRBJ1-4 TRBV5-1 TRBD1 . CASSLVGTGSVNEKLFF TGCGCCAGCAGCTTGGTCGGGACAGGCTCGGTCAATGAAAAACTGTTTTTT
TRBJ1-2 TRBV6-1 TRBD1 . CASGGQGAGYGYTF TGTGCCAGCGGAGGACAGGGGGCGGGCTATGGCTACACCTTC
TRBJ2-3 TRBV6-1 TRBD1 . CASSGRGLGTDTQYF TGTGCCAGCAGTGGCAGGGGGCTGGGCACAGATACGCAGTATTTT
TRBJ2-2 TRBV5-4 TRBD1 . CASSLDRGNTGELFF TGTGCCAGCAGCTTGGACAGGGGGAACACCGGGGAGCTGTTTTTT
TRBJ2-3 TRBV28 TRBD2 . CASSENPGLADAQDTQYF TGTGCCAGCAGCGAAAATCCGGGACTAGCGGATGCACAAGATACGCAGTATTTT
TRBJ1-5 TRBV4-2 . . CASSRTGNSNQPQHF TGTGCCAGCAGCCGAACAGGTAATAGCAATCAGCCCCAGCATTTT
TRBJ1-2 TRBV5-4 . . CASTTFNRVNYGYTF TGTGCCAGCACCACATTTAACAGGGTTAACTATGGCTACACCTTC
TRBJ2-7 TRBV28 TRBD2 . CASSKSSGLAGETYEQYF TGTGCCAGCAGCAAGAGCTCCGGACTAGCGGGAGAGACCTACGAGCAGTACTTC
TRBJ2-1 TRBV30 . . CACFTGSYNEQFF TGTGCCTGCTTTACAGGCAGTTACAATGAGCAGTTCTTC
TRBJ1-1 TRBV2 . few CASSDAELTEAFF TGTGCCAGCAGTGACGCGGAGCTCACTGAAGCTTTCTTT
TRBJ2-1 TRBV5-1 TRBD2 . CASSTGLAGGTSYNEQFF TGCGCCAGCAGCACGGGACTAGCGGGGGGGACGTCCTACAATGAGCAGTTCTTC
TRBJ1-1 TRBV27 . . CASSRYRDWNTEAFF TGTGCCAGCAGTCGTTACCGGGATTGGAACACTGAAGCTTTCTTT
TRBJ1-1 TRBV2 . . CASSPVVGATEAFF TGTGCCAGCAGTCCAGTTGTGGGGGCGACTGAAGCTTTCTTT
TRBJ1-1 TRBV28 . . CASSLANTEAFF TGTGCCAGCAGTCTAGCGAACACTGAAGCTTTCTTT
TRBJ2-1 TRBV30 . . CAWSLEGNNEQFF TGTGCCTGGAGTTTGGAGGGTAACAATGAGCAGTTCTTC
TRBJ2-1 TRBV5-4 TRBD2 . CASSLSAGGLYNEQFF TGTGCCAGCAGCTTGTCAGCGGGAGGTCTCTACAATGAGCAGTTCTTC
TRBJ1-2 TRBV4-1 . . CASSQVGTSHGYTF TGCGCCAGCAGCCAAGTTGGGACATCCCATGGCTACACCTTC
TRBJ1-1 TRBV6-1 . . CASSVGRGQVTEAFF TGTGCCAGCAGTGTAGGCCGGGGACAAGTCACTGAAGCTTTCTTT
TRBJ1-2 TRBV19 . once CASSTPGWGVSGYTF TGTGCCAGTAGTACACCAGGATGGGGAGTTAGTGGCTACACCTTC
TRBJ2-3 TRBV25-1 TRBD1 . CASMEGQASTDTQYF TGTGCCAGCATGGAAGGACAGGCGAGCACAGATACGCAGTATTTT
TRBJ2-7 TRBV4-3 TRBD2 . CASSRGTSGTGYEQYF TGCGCCAGCAGCCGAGGTACTAGCGGGACGGGGTACGAGCAGTACTTC
TRBJ2-5 TRBV5-4 TRBD1 few CASSSARQGPETQYF TGTGCCAGCAGCTCAGCTCGACAGGGGCCAGAGACCCAGTACTTC
TRBJ2-7 TRBV21-1 . . CASSNPPCSYEQYF TGTGCCAGCAGCAACCCCCCGTGCTCCTACGAGCAGTACTTC
TRBJ2-2 TRBV13 TRBD2 . CASSSASGGIGKLFF TGTGCCAGCAGCTCCGCTAGCGGGGGGATCGGTAAGCTGTTTTTT
TRBJ1-2 TRBV6-5 . . CASSYYQGSYGYTF TGTGCCAGCAGTTATTATCAGGGGTCCTATGGCTACACCTTC
TRBJ2-5 TRBV30 TRBD2 . CAWSAVGGAAGETQYF TGTGCCTGGAGTGCCGTGGGAGGGGCGGCAGGGGAGACCCAGTACTTC
TRBJ1-2 TRBV27 . . CASSLSKIAAGYTF TGTGCCAGCAGTTTATCCAAGATCGCGGCTGGCTACACCTTC
TRBJ2-6 TRBV28 . . CASTGPGANVLTF TGTGCCAGCACAGGGCCTGGGGCCAACGTCCTGACTTTC
TRBJ2-1 TRBV14 . . CASSQQLYNEQFF TGTGCCAGCAGCCAACAACTTTACAATGAGCAGTTCTTC
TRBJ2-7 TRBV7-3 . once CASSFGPSYEQYF TGTGCCAGCAGCTTCGGTCCGTCCTACGAGCAGTACTTC
TRBJ1-2 TRBV6-1 . . CASSAPRRRFYGYTF TGTGCCAGCAGTGCCCCACGTCGGCGGTTCTATGGCTACACCTTC
TRBJ2-3 TRBV29-1 TRBD2 . CSVDVNRLAGKDTQYF TGCAGCGTTGACGTTAACCGACTAGCTGGGAAAGATACGCAGTATTTT
TRBJ1-1 TRBV5-1 . . CASSWAGNTEAFF TGCGCCAGCAGCTGGGCCGGGAACACTGAAGCTTTCTTT
TRBJ2-7 TRBV7-9 . . CASSLGGGSYEQYF TGTGCCAGCAGCTTAGGAGGGGGCTCCTACGAGCAGTACTTC
TRBJ1-5 TRBV28 TRBD1 . CASSNGDRGSNQPQHF TGTGCCAGCAGCAATGGGGACAGGGGAAGCAATCAGCCCCAGCATTTT
TRBJ2-7 TRBV28 TRBD2 . CASSFLTPGGYEQYF TGTGCCAGCAGCTTTCTAACACCGGGGGGCTACGAGCAGTACTTC
TRBJ1-4 TRBV4-3 . . CASSQEGAKNEKLFF TGCGCCAGCAGCCAAGAAGGGGCGAAAAATGAAAAACTGTTTTTT
TRBJ2-7 TRBV7-2 TRBD2 . CASSLVGLAGEGYEQYF TGTGCCAGCAGCTTAGTGGGACTAGCGGGAGAGGGCTACGAGCAGTACTTC
TRBJ2-7 TRBV18 . few CASSPPGWTLSYEQYF TGTGCCAGCTCACCACCTGGGTGGACACTCTCCTACGAGCAGTACTTC
TRBJ2-5 TRBV30 TRBD2 . CAWSAAGGRQETQYF TGTGCCTGGAGTGCGGCGGGGGGGCGGCAAGAGACCCAGTACTTC
TRBJ2-5 TRBV2 TRBD1 . CASTPRQGRTQYF TGTGCCAGCACCCCACGACAGGGGAGGACCCAGTACTTC